Shown below are 30 T cell receptor beta chains from a single sample sequenced in a study of blood T cell repertoires in COVID-19. TCRdb's table, derived via immunoSEQ multiplex PCR, lists solely in-frame clones and lacks some. Of under 200,000 clones listed, roughly 80% are singletons. Sequencing was performed on PBMCs or T cells enriched from blood (not recorded which). These receptors came from a man aged 45-65 years who had recovered from COVID-19.

The chain combines TRBV5-1 with TRBJ2-7; D might be TRBD1 (6 bases). The CDR3 spans 14 residues. V lost 7 bases to trimming and J lost 5 bases, with 19 bases between them. The V gene's germline CDR1 is SGHRS and CDR2 YFSETQ. The CDR3 DNA follows: TGCGCCAGCTCCGAACAGGGTAGGGAAGACGAGCAGTACTTC. This translates into CASSEQGREDEQYF.

The chain employs TRBV5-6 and TRBJ2-5; D may be TRBD1 (6 bases). Germline-derived CDR1 and CDR2 are SGHDT and YYEEEE. The CDR3 totals 15 residues. Trimming cost V 0 bases and J 0 bases, with 9 bases left between them. The CDR3 loop is CASSLADRYQETQYF. The CDR3 DNA sequence: TGTGCCAGCAGCTTGGCCGACAGGTACCAAGAGACCCAGTACTTC.

The chain couples TRBV4-2 to TRBJ1-1; D uncertain. V was pared by 1 base and J by 9 bases, with 12 bases between. The CDR3 is made up of 13 amino acids. In germline, CDR1 is LGHNA, CDR2 YNFKEQ. In nucleotides, the CDR3 is TGTGCCAGCAGCCAAGGGTTGGGAGGGAAAGCTTTCTTT. Residues: CASSQGLGGKAFF.

The genes are TRBV6-5 and TRBJ2-1; 8 bases are shared with TRBD1. There are 14 residues in the CDR3. V lost 6 bases, J lost 7 bases, and 8 bases stayed unmatched. In germline, CDR1 is MNHEY, CDR2 SVGAGI. In DNA, the CDR3 is TGTGCCAGCAGGCCGGACAGGGAAAGGAATGAGCAGTTCTTC. Translating it yields CASRPDRERNEQFF.

The V call is TRBV24-1, the J call TRBJ2-3; D may be TRBD2 (5 bases). V was shortened by 1 base and J by 11 bases, with 9 bases between the two germline ends. The CDR3 sequence is 12 residues long. Germline values: CDR1 KGHDR, CDR2 SFDVKD. Here the CDR3 reads CATSDLNGVQYF. In DNA form, the CDR3 reads TGTGCCACCAGTGATTTAAACGGGGTGCAGTATTTT.

In nucleotides, the CDR3 is TGTGCCAGCAGAACCGGGGGGGCGAAAGGCGAGCAGTACTTC. Its translation is CASRTGGAKGEQYF. This chain links TRBV28 with TRBJ2-7, with 8 nucleotides matching TRBD2. Germline CDR1 reads MDHEN; CDR2 reads SYDVKM. The CDR3 has 14 residues. Losses at the gene ends were 6 bases for V and 6 bases for J; bases not matched to a gene: 10.

The CDR3 here is CASSNRGTSYEQYF. Written as DNA, the CDR3 is TGTGCCAGCAGTAACAGGGGGACTTCCTACGAGCAGTACTTC. The gene calls are TRBV2 and TRBJ2-7; 8 bases line up with TRBD1. V was pared by 5 bases and J by 1 base, with 4 bases of the junction left unmatched. Germline loops: CDR1 SNHLY, CDR2 FYNNEI. The CDR3 extends over 14 amino acids. The full variable domain, with the rest looked up from reference TRBV2 and TRBJ2-7, is EPEVTQTPSHQVTQMGQEVILRCVPISNHLYFYWYRQILGQKVEFLVSFYNNEISEKSEIFDDQFSVERPDGSNFTLKIRSTKLEDSAMYFCASSNRGTSYEQYFGPGTRLTVT.

The V call is TRBV5-1, the J call TRBJ1-4; a weak D match, TRBD1 (5 bases). Germline lookup yields CDR1 SGHRS and CDR2 YFSETQ. Trimming stripped 4 bases from V and 7 bases from J, with 17 bases between. This CDR3 has 15 residues. The CDR3 DNA follows: TGCGCCAGCAGCCCGGAGGGGAAGGTCGGTGAAAAACTGTTTTTT. Its protein product is CASSPEGKVGEKLFF.

A single count supports this clone. The chain carries TRBV4-2 and TRBJ2-3; 13 bases fit TRBD2. Germline V CDR1 and CDR2: LGHNA, YNFKEQ. There are 16 residues in the CDR3. After removal of 3 bases from V and 2 bases from J, the junction contained 2 bases not matched to a gene. The CDR3 loop is CASSQGTSGDTDTQYF. Written as DNA, the CDR3 is TGTGCCAGCAGCCAGGGGACTAGCGGGGACACAGATACGCAGTATTTT.

This chain uses TRBV9 with TRBJ1-3; D is perhaps TRBD1 (6 bases). The CDR3 spans 14 residues. Trimming pared 3 bases from V and 0 bases from J, leaving 7 bases between. The germline gives CDR1 SGDLS, CDR2 YYNGEE. The CDR3 reads CASSGQASGNTIYF. CDR3 nucleotide sequence: TGTGCCAGCAGCGGACAGGCCTCTGGAAACACCATATATTTT.

Here the CDR3 DNA reads TGCGCCAGCAGCGCGGGAGGGAACCCCTATGGCTACACCTTC. Its translation is CASSAGGNPYGYTF. V and J are TRBV5-1 and TRBJ1-2; D is unclear. V lost 4 bases and J 4 bases, leaving 14 bases between the germline ends. Germline-derived CDR1 and CDR2 are SGHRS and YFSETQ. The CDR3 loop spans 14 amino acids.

V gene TRBV5-1 combines with J gene TRBJ1-2, with 8 positions matching TRBD1. This CDR3 spans 15 amino acids. Trimming took 3 bases from V and 7 from J; bases not matched to a gene: 11. Germline V CDR1 and CDR2: SGHRS, YFSETQ. DNA for the CDR3: TGCGCCAGCAGCTCTCGCCAGGGGGCCGGGGTTGGCTACACCTTC. Amino acids: CASSSRQGAGVGYTF.

The chain couples TRBV30 to TRBJ1-3, with D possibly being TRBD1 (5 bases). Germline CDR1 is GTSNPN and CDR2 is SVGIG (reference sequence). Between the trimmed V and J ends, which lost 8 bases and 2 bases, there was a span of 13 bases. This CDR3 has 13 residues. CDR3 sequence (DNA): TGTGCCCTTACCGGGACTGCTGGAAACACCATATATTTT. This translates into CALTGTAGNTIYF.

The chain combines TRBV18 with TRBJ1-2; D uncertain. The CDR3 loop spans 13 amino acids. V was cut by 0 bases and J by 3 bases, with 5 bases left in between. Germline CDR1 reads KGHSH; CDR2 reads LQKENI. For the CDR3, the DNA is TGTGCCAGCTCACCACCTACGGACTATGGCTACACCTTC. This encodes CASSPPTDYGYTF.

The V and J genes are TRBV7-3 and TRBJ1-1; D gene ambiguous. Germline V gives CDR1 SGHTA, CDR2 FQGTGA. V lost 9 bases and J 4 bases, leaving 15 bases between the germline ends. The CDR3 loop spans 13 amino acids. The CDR3 is CASRPTGGTEAFF. CDR3 DNA sequence: TGTGCCAGTCGTCCTACGGGTGGCACTGAAGCTTTCTTT.

The chain uses TRBV27 and TRBJ1-5; D perhaps matches TRBD1 (5 bases). CDR1 is MNHEY, CDR2 SMNVEV, per germline (reference sequence). The CDR3 is made up of 14 amino acids. V dropped 2 bases and J dropped 3 bases, with 8 bases sitting between them. The CDR3 is CASSLQGSNQPQHF. The CDR3 DNA follows: TGTGCCAGCAGTTTACAGGGTTCCAATCAGCCCCAGCATTTT.

The V call is TRBV5-1, the J call TRBJ1-1, with D unresolved. The CDR3 has 13 residues. Germline assignment: CDR1 SGHRS and CDR2 YFSETQ. Trimming left V 1 base short and J 1 base short, with 5 bases between. CDR3 coding DNA: TGCGCCAGCAGCTTGCGACAGAACACTGAAGCTTTCTTT. Residues: CASSLRQNTEAFF.

This sequence joins TRBV15 and TRBJ1-3, with a weak D call TRBD1 (5 bases). The CDR3 consists of 16 residues. CDR1 and CDR2 from the germline V gene are LNHNV and YYDKDF (reference sequence). Trimming removed 3 bases at V and 0 bases at J, with 12 bases between. The CDR3 nucleotides are TGTGCCACCAGCAGGGGAGGACAAAACTCTGGAAACACCATATATTTT. Its translation is CATSRGGQNSGNTIYF.

This clone came up a few times. This chain joins TRBV27 and TRBJ1-5; D is undetermined. From germline, CDR1 is MNHEY and CDR2 SMNVEV (reference sequence). The CDR3 spans 14 residues. Deletions cut 3 bases from V and 2 bases from J, with 8 bases between. This CDR3 reads CASSFREGNQPQHF. CDR3 sequence (DNA): TGTGCCAGCAGTTTTCGGGAGGGCAATCAGCCCCAGCATTTT.

The DNA of the CDR3 is TGTGCCAGCAGCTTAGGGGTGGAGGACTATGGCTACACCTTC. Protein sequence: CASSLGVEDYGYTF. This chain connects TRBV7-9 to TRBJ1-2; D is unresolved. This CDR3 is 14 amino acids long. Trimming cost V 1 base and J 3 bases, with 9 bases left between them. Germline lookup yields CDR1 SEHNR and CDR2 FQNEAQ (reference sequence). Complete variable domain (other parts from reference TRBV7-9 and TRBJ1-2): DTGVSQNPRHKITKRGQNVTFRCDPISEHNRLYWYRQTLGQGPEFLTYFQNEAQLEKSRLLSDRFSAERPKGSFSTLEIQRTEQGDSAMYLCASSLGVEDYGYTFGSGTRLTVV.

The rearrangement joins TRBV15 to TRBJ2-7; 11 bases fit TRBD1. Germline V lookup: CDR1 LNHNV, CDR2 YYDKDF (reference sequence). The J segment lost 3 bases and the V segment lost 0 bases, leaving 4 bases of the junction unmatched. This CDR3 comprises 16 residues. CDR3 residues: CATSRDRDRGGYEQYF. The CDR3 nucleotides are TGTGCCACCAGCAGAGATAGGGACAGGGGGGGCTACGAGCAGTACTTC. The entire variable domain, with the rest obtained from reference TRBV15 and TRBJ2-7, is as follows: DAMVIQNPRYQVTQFGKPVTLSCSQTLNHNVMYWYQQKSSQAPKLLFHYYDKDFNNEADTPDNFQSRRPNTSFCFLDIRSPGLGDTAMYLCATSRDRDRGGYEQYFGPGTRLTVT.

This chain connects TRBV3-1 (or the pseudogene TRBV3-2) to TRBJ2-2; D remains unclear. This CDR3 spans 15 amino acids. V was clipped by 6 bases and J by 0 bases, with 11 bases between them. Germline V gene sequence: CDR1 LGHDT, CDR2 YNNKEL (reference sequence). CDR3 nucleotide sequence: TGTGCCAGCAGTGTGACACCATCGAACACCGGGGAGCTGTTTTTT. It is translated as CASSVTPSNTGELFF.

V gene TRBV11-2 combines with J gene TRBJ2-3; 11 nucleotides line up with TRBD2. CDR3 length equals 16 residues. With V trimmed by 4 bases and J by 6 bases, 9 bases remained unmatched. CDR1 and CDR2 (germline): SGHAT, FQNNGV. The DNA for the CDR3 is TGTGCCAGCAGCTCCATTACTAGCGGGGGTAGCGATACGCAGTATTTT. This encodes CASSSITSGGSDTQYF.

This chain uses TRBV5-4 with TRBJ1-2; a weak D match, TRBD1 (6 bases). CDR3 length equals 17 residues. Germline lookup yields CDR1 SGHNT and CDR2 YYREEE (reference sequence). Trimming removed 2 bases at V and 0 bases at J, with 17 bases between. CDR3 sequence: CASSFGGAVTANYGYTF. The CDR3 nucleotides are TGTGCCAGCAGCTTCGGGGGGGCGGTCACAGCTAACTATGGCTACACCTTC.

The gene calls are TRBV25-1 and TRBJ2-2; 9 bases are shared with TRBD1. V was clipped by 0 bases and J by 5 bases; unmatched bases: 7. Germline CDR1 and CDR2: MGHDK and SYGVNS. This CDR3 comprises 17 residues. DNA for the CDR3: TGTGCCAGCAGTGAATACCTACAGGGGGCGCTGACCGGGGAGCTGTTTTTT. This sequence encodes CASSEYLQGALTGELFF. The variable domain in full, with the rest retrieved from reference TRBV25-1 and TRBJ2-2, is EADIYQTPRYLVIGTGKKITLECSQTMGHDKMYWYQQDPGMELHLIHYSYGVNSTEKGDLSSESTVSRIRTEHFPLTLESARPSHTSQYLCASSEYLQGALTGELFFGEGSRLTVL.

J is TRBJ1-4 and V is TRBV9; D call uncertain. With 2 bases removed from V and 8 bases from J, the gap between germline ends came to 7 bases. Germline V gives CDR1 SGDLS, CDR2 YYNGEE. The CDR3 runs to 12 residues. The CDR3 nucleotides are TGTGCCAGCAGCGTTAGCGGAGAAAAACTGTTTTTT. It yields the protein CASSVSGEKLFF.

The chain is built from TRBV28 and TRBJ1-3; D remains unclear. V gave up 3 bases and J gave up 0 bases, with 9 bases separating them. Per the germline V gene, CDR1 is MDHEN and CDR2 is SYDVKM. This CDR3 has 15 amino acids. The CDR3 nucleotides are TGTGCCAGCAGTTTTGGACGGGGCTCTGGAAACACCATATATTTT. This codes for CASSFGRGSGNTIYF.

This rearrangement joins TRBV5-1 to TRBJ2-6; no clear D. V shed 0 bases and J shed 2 bases, with 12 bases lying between them. The germline V gene encodes CDR1 SGHRS and CDR2 YFSETQ. The CDR3 length is 17 residues. CDR3: CASSLVGPMTGANVLTF. The CDR3 nucleotides read TGCGCCAGCAGCTTGGTGGGCCCCATGACTGGGGCCAACGTCCTGACTTTC.

Details on this clone: The sample holds other DNA sequences that translate to the same CDR3. The rearrangement links TRBV28 to TRBJ1-2; 9 bases match TRBD1. Germline V gene sequence: CDR1 MDHEN, CDR2 SYDVKM. Unmatched junction bases numbered 1, after V lost 3 bases and J lost 5 bases. The CDR3 spans 13 residues. The CDR3 spells CASSLGQGYGYTF. The CDR3 nucleotides are TGTGCCAGCAGTTTGGGACAGGGTTATGGCTACACCTTC.

The rearrangement links TRBV5-6 to TRBJ1-5; possible D gene TRBD1, 6 bases. This CDR3 is 14 amino acids long. Germline CDR1 reads SGHDT; CDR2 reads YYEEEE. V shed 4 bases and J shed 3 bases, with 11 bases lying between them. This CDR3 is CASSVRGYNQPQHF. DNA for the CDR3: TGTGCCAGCAGCGTCAGGGGCTACAATCAGCCCCAGCATTTT. Full variable domain (remainder filled in from reference TRBV5-6 and TRBJ1-5): DAGVTQSPTHLIKTRGQQVTLRCSPKSGHDTVSWYQQALGQGPQFIFQYYEEEERQRGNFPDRFSGHQFPNYSSELNVNALLLGDSALYLCASSVRGYNQPQHFGDGTRLSIL.